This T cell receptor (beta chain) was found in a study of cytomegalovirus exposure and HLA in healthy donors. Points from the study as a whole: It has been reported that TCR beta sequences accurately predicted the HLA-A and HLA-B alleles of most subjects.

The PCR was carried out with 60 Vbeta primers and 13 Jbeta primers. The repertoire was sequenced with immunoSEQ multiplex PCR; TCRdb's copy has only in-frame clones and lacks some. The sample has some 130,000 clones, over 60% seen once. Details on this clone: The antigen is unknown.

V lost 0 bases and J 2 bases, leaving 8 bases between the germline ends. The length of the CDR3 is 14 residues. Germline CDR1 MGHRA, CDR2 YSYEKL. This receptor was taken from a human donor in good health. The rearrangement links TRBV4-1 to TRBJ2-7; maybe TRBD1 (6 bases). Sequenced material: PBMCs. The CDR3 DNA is TGCGCCAGCAGCCAAGACCAGGGGCCCTACGAGCAGTACTTC. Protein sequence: CASSQDQGPYEQYF.